The source of this TCR beta chain is a study of T cells in Graves' hyperthyroidism and ophthalmopathy. In regard to this clonotype: The antigen is undetermined.

Study results and caveats: The blood repertoire included most of the expanded thyroid clonotypes above 0.001.

Amplification targeted TCR beta CDR3 regions from RNA transcripts. Carried out on the TCR CDR3, a first-round RT-PCR used the HTBI primer set. A single record per CDR3 protein comes from TCRdb applying MiXCR to the multiplex PCR reads. Here the sample spans some 350,000 distinct CDR3 sequences, around 13% being singletons. This CDR3 is built from 20 residues. Deletions cut 4 bases from V and 0 bases from J, with 24 bases between. The V gene's germline CDR1 is SNHLY and CDR2 FYNNEI. The TCR was taken from a woman aged 40 to 50 with Graves' ophthalmopathy. The chain combines TRBV2 with TRBJ2-2; D may match TRBD1 or TRBD2 (5 bases each). Sequencing was carried out using blood. CDR3 DNA: TGTGCCAGCAGTGCCCCACGGGGCGGTTGGAAAAACGCGAACACCGGGGAGCTGTTTTTT. Translation: CASSAPRGGWKNANTGELFF.